The clone carrying this TCR beta chain was found a few times. Its antigen is not known. This specimen comes from a study of response to subunit inactivated influenza vaccine. MiXCR, applied by TCRdb to the RT-PCR reads, yields one record per CDR3 protein. The sample carries approximately 570,000 distinct CDR3 sequences, 7.5% to 8.5% recorded once. Study-level results: After each seasonal influenza vaccination, few new T cells are recruited, the authors suggested.

The CDR3 runs 14 residues. Germline values: CDR1 SEHNR, CDR2 FQNEAQ (reference sequence). V shed 6 bases, J shed 2 bases, and the junction held 4 bases outside the gene matches. The receptor's source is a man between 45 and 75 years old who received an inactivated influenza vaccine. The specimen comprised PBMCs from blood, sampled about 24 months after vaccination. The chain couples TRBV7-9 to TRBJ2-1; TRBD2 agrees at 7 bases. Here the CDR3 DNA reads TGTGCCAGCAGTACGGGAGGTGCCTACAATGAGCAGTTCTTC. It encodes CASSTGGAYNEQFF.